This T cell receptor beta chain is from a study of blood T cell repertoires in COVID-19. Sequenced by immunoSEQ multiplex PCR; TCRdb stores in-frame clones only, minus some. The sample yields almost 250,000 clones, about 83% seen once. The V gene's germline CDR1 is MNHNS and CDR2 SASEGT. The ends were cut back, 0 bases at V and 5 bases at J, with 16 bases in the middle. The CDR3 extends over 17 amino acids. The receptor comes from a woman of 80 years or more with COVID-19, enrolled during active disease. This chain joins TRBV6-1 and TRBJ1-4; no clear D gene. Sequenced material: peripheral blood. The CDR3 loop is CASSEASQEGRNEKLFF. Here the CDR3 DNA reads TGTGCCAGCAGTGAAGCCTCTCAGGAGGGAAGGAATGAAAAACTGTTTTTT.